Below are 21 T cell receptor beta chains sequenced from a single sample in a study of cytomegalovirus exposure and HLA in healthy donors. Amplification used 60 Vbeta primers and 13 Jbeta primers. TCRdb keeps only in-frame clones here, not all; method: immunoSEQ multiplex PCR. Of about 130,000 clones in the sample, under 85% were seen once. Sequencing used PBMCs. The receptors stem from a woman between 35 and 50 years old in good health and CMV-seropositive.

The J gene is TRBJ1-1, the V gene TRBV4-2, with D possibly being TRBD1 (5 bases). CDR1 and CDR2 from the germline V gene are LGHNA and YNFKEQ. V was pared by 4 bases and J by 6 bases, with 15 bases between. This CDR3 contains 14 residues. CDR3 region: CASSRDQTEPEAFF. In DNA, the CDR3 is TGTGCCAGCAGCCGAGACCAGACAGAACCTGAAGCTTTCTTT.

The V and J genes are TRBV28 and TRBJ2-7, with TRBD2 matching 12 bases. The CDR3 sequence is 16 residues long. Trimming at V came to 6 bases and at J to 6 bases, leaving 12 bases not matched to a gene. Germline V CDR1 and CDR2: MDHEN, SYDVKM. CDR3 DNA: TGTGCCAGCAGCAGGACTAGCGGGATCGGTCGTAGCGAGCAGTACTTC. Translating it yields CASSRTSGIGRSEQYF.

This clone showed up just once. The chain is built from TRBV5-6 and TRBJ1-4; D is unresolved. Between the trimmed V and J ends, which lost 4 bases and 8 bases, there was a span of 15 bases. This CDR3 region has 14 residues. The germline V gene encodes CDR1 SGHDT and CDR2 YYEEEE. In DNA form, the CDR3 reads TGTGCCAGCAGCGCCGGACTACGAGAGGAAAAACTGTTTTTT. Amino acid sequence: CASSAGLREEKLFF.

V usage is TRBV5-6 and J usage is TRBJ2-1; TRBD2 agrees at 11 bases. From germline, CDR1 is SGHDT and CDR2 YYEEEE. Germline trimming cut 5 bases from V and 11 bases from J; bases unmatched to any gene: 12. CDR3 length: 15 residues. The chain's CDR3 is CASSYLSGRDKKQFF. The DNA for the CDR3 is TGTGCCAGCAGTTACCTTAGCGGGAGGGATAAAAAGCAGTTCTTC.

This clone was counted between two and nine times. The chain couples TRBV19 to TRBJ2-7; D may be TRBD2 (6 bases). The CDR3 has 17 amino acids. V was cut by 4 bases and J by 0 bases, with 19 bases left in between. Per the germline V gene, CDR1 is LNHDA and CDR2 is SQIVND (reference sequence). CDR3 loop: CASSTVSVAESSYEQYF. The CDR3 DNA follows: TGTGCCAGTAGTACCGTGTCGGTAGCGGAGAGCTCCTACGAGCAGTACTTC.

The CDR3: CASSSDRTGFLDEQYF. The DNA for the CDR3 is TGCGCCAGCAGCTCCGATAGGACAGGATTCTTGGACGAGCAGTACTTC. This chain connects TRBV5-1 to TRBJ2-7, with 7 bases lining up with TRBD1. This CDR3 has 16 amino acids. V was pared by 3 bases and J by 5 bases, with 14 bases of the junction left unmatched. CDR1 is SGHRS and CDR2 is YFSETQ in the germline V gene.

V usage is TRBV7-9 and J usage is TRBJ1-1; 7 nucleotides align to TRBD1. The junction had 4 bases not matched to a gene; V was cut back by 1 base and J by 8 bases. The germline V gene encodes CDR1 SEHNR and CDR2 FQNEAQ (reference sequence). The CDR3 is 13 residues long. The CDR3: CASSLVGTAEAFF. The CDR3 nucleotides read TGTGCCAGCAGCTTAGTTGGGACAGCAGAAGCTTTCTTT.

The chain uses TRBV5-1 and TRBJ2-3; 9 positions agree with TRBD2. The germline V gene encodes CDR1 SGHRS and CDR2 YFSETQ. Trimming at V came to 0 bases and at J to 5 bases, leaving 7 bases not matched to a gene. The CDR3 has 16 residues. DNA for the CDR3: TGCGCCAGCAGCTTGGAAGGCGGGAGGGCCGGAGATACGCAGTATTTT. It translates to CASSLEGGRAGDTQYF.

The chain links TRBV13 to TRBJ1-1; D possibly corresponds to TRBD1 (5 bases). This CDR3 spans 13 amino acids. V was cut by 7 bases and J by 8 bases, with 17 bases left in between. CDR1 is PRHDT, CDR2 FYEKMQ, per germline (reference sequence). The CDR3 coding sequence is TGTGCCAGCACAGTACGAAGGGGAAGAGAAGCTTTCTTT. It encodes CASTVRRGREAFF.

V is TRBV5-1 and J is TRBJ1-1; a weak D match, TRBD1 (5 bases). The CDR3 is 12 amino acids. V shed 1 base and J shed 6 bases, with 7 bases lying between them. In germline, CDR1 is SGHRS, CDR2 YFSETQ. The CDR3 here is CASSLRGSEAFF. CDR3 nucleotide sequence: TGCGCCAGCAGCTTGAGGGGTTCTGAAGCTTTCTTT.

This clone was found a few times. This chain uses TRBV4-2 with TRBJ2-5; a weak D match, TRBD2 (7 bases). Deletions cut 1 base from V and 5 bases from J, with 14 bases between. Germline V gives CDR1 LGHNA, CDR2 YNFKEQ. This CDR3 contains 15 residues. This chain's CDR3 is CASSQGVGGAETQYF. CDR3 nucleotide sequence: TGTGCCAGCAGCCAAGGAGTTGGGGGGGCGGAGACCCAGTACTTC.

The V gene is TRBV21-1, the J gene TRBJ2-4; no check of the table's D call, TRBD1, against the DNA was made. TRBV21-1 is labeled a pseudogene. The CDR3 covers 16 residues. DNA for the CDR3: TGTGCCAGCAGCAACGGGCAGGGCCTAGCCAAAAACATTCAGTACTTC. Translation gives CASSNGQGLAKNIQYF.

The V gene is TRBV29-1, the J gene TRBJ2-1; 7 bases are a match to TRBD1. V shed 8 bases, J shed 4 bases, and the junction held 5 bases outside the gene matches. Germline assignment: CDR1 SQVTM and CDR2 ANQGSEA. The CDR3 sequence is 12 residues long. The CDR3 nucleotides are TGCAGCTCAGGGACAGATTACAATGAGCAGTTCTTC. Translating it yields CSSGTDYNEQFF.

This clone occurred a few times. The gene calls are TRBV6-5 and TRBJ2-1; 11 bases agree with TRBD2. CDR1 and CDR2 (germline): MNHEY, SVGAGI. The V and J ends lost 5 bases and 3 bases, in that order; junction bases with no gene match: 3. The CDR3 covers 15 residues. In nucleotides, the CDR3 is TGTGCCAGCAGTGTTGGGACTAGCGGCTACAATGAGCAGTTCTTC. This translates into CASSVGTSGYNEQFF.

V usage is TRBV9 and J usage is TRBJ2-5; 8 bases match TRBD2. The junction had 2 bases not matched to a gene; V was cut back by 0 bases and J by 4 bases. The CDR3 totals 14 residues. The germline gives CDR1 SGDLS, CDR2 YYNGEE. As DNA, the CDR3 is TGTGCCAGCAGCGTAGGGCTAGCGGGAGAGACCCAGTACTTC. It is translated as CASSVGLAGETQYF. The whole variable domain, remainder taken from reference TRBV9 and TRBJ2-5, is DSGVTQTPKHLITATGQRVTLRCSPRSGDLSVYWYQQSLDQGLQFLIQYYNGEERAKGNILERFSAQQFPDLHSELNLSSLELGDSALYFCASSVGLAGETQYFGPGTRLLVL.

V and J are TRBV5-6 and TRBJ1-1; 7 bases align to TRBD1. Germline V gene lookup returns CDR1 SGHDT and CDR2 YYEEEE. Unmatched junction bases numbered 16, after V lost 2 bases and J lost 0 bases. The CDR3 is made up of 19 amino acids. CDR3 loop: CASSFKRGRQGFMNTEAFF. DNA of the CDR3: TGTGCCAGCAGCTTTAAGAGGGGTAGACAGGGCTTCATGAACACTGAAGCTTTCTTT.

The chain links TRBV19 to TRBJ1-2; D is ambiguous. This CDR3 comprises 12 residues. V lost 7 bases and J 4 bases, leaving 10 bases between the germline ends. The germline V gene encodes CDR1 LNHDA and CDR2 SQIVND (reference sequence). CDR3 in DNA: TGTGCCAGTAAGGCACAGCTCTATGGCTACACCTTC. Amino acids: CASKAQLYGYTF.

This chain joins TRBV5-1 and TRBJ2-7; D is perhaps TRBD1 (6 bases). Germline CDR1 reads SGHRS; CDR2 reads YFSETQ. The CDR3 extends over 14 amino acids. Trimming left V 4 bases short and J 4 bases short, with 15 bases between. In DNA, the CDR3 is TGCGCCAGCAGCCGGGCCCAAAGGGGGTACGAGCAGTACTTC. Translating gives CASSRAQRGYEQYF.

This chain uses TRBV4-1 with TRBJ2-2; D is uncertain. The V and J ends lost 2 bases and 7 bases respectively, with 20 bases between them. CDR3 length: 17 amino acids. Germline lookup yields CDR1 MGHRA and CDR2 YSYEKL. CDR3 sequence: CASSQSFSETYGGELFF. The DNA of the CDR3 is TGCGCCAGCAGCCAATCATTCAGCGAAACTTACGGCGGGGAGCTGTTTTTT.

The chain uses TRBV5-1 and TRBJ2-7, with D perhaps matching TRBD2 (6 bases). V lost 4 bases and J 5 bases, leaving 16 bases between the germline ends. Germline V gene sequence: CDR1 SGHRS, CDR2 YFSETQ. The CDR3 extends over 14 amino acids. The DNA for the CDR3 is TGCGCCAGCAGCGGGCGGAGGGGAACGGACGAGCAGTACTTC. Its protein is CASSGRRGTDEQYF.

The chain uses TRBV7-3 and TRBJ2-1, with 9 nucleotides matching TRBD1. J was trimmed by 9 bases and V by 5 bases; bases with no gene match: 11. The germline gives CDR1 SGHTA, CDR2 FQGTGA. The CDR3 extends over 15 amino acids. The CDR3 sequence: CASSQIATGGGEQFF. CDR3 in DNA: TGTGCCAGCAGCCAAATTGCGACAGGGGGGGGTGAGCAGTTCTTC.